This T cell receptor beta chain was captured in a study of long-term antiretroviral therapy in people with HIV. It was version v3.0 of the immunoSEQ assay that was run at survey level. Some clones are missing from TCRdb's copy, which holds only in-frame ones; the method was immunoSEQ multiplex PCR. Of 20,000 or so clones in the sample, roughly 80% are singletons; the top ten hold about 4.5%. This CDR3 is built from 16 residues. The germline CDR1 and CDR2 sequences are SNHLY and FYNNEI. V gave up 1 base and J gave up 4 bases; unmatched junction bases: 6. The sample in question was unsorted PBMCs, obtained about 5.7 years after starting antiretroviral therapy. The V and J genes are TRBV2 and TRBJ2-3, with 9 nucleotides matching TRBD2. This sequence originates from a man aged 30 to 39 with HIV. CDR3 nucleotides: TGTGCCAGCAGTGAAGGGGCGGGAGGGATGTCAGATACGCAGTATTTT. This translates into CASSEGAGGMSDTQYF.